Following are 32 T cell receptor beta chains from one sample sequenced in a study of blood T cell repertoires in COVID-19. Assay: immunoSEQ multiplex PCR; the TCRdb copy retains only in-frame clones and omits some. This sample has roughly 500,000 clones, with approximately 91% found just once. Sequenced input: PBMCs or T cells enriched from blood (not recorded which). The receptors stem from a woman in her sixties or seventies who had recovered from COVID-19.

This clone was observed a handful of times. The rearrangement joins TRBV7-2 to TRBJ1-6, with 7 bases that match TRBD1. V shed 4 bases, J shed 9 bases, and the junction held 3 bases outside the gene matches. Germline V CDR1 and CDR2: SGHTA, FQGNSA. The length of the CDR3 is 13 residues. In DNA, the CDR3 is TGTGCCAGCAGCTCGAGGACAGGTTCACCCCTCCACTTT. It translates to CASSSRTGSPLHF.

The rearrangement links TRBV5-5 to TRBJ2-1; maybe TRBD1 (5 bases). Trimming took 0 bases from V and 9 from J, leaving 16 bases between them. The germline V gene encodes CDR1 SGHKS and CDR2 YYEKEE (reference sequence). There are 15 residues in the CDR3. The chain's CDR3 is CASSLEGARGGEQFF. DNA of the CDR3: TGTGCCAGCAGCTTGGAAGGGGCTAGGGGCGGTGAGCAGTTCTTC.

The chain employs TRBV2 and TRBJ2-3, with D possibly TRBD2 on 5 matching bases. Germline CDR1 reads SNHLY; CDR2 reads FYNNEI. The CDR3 totals 15 residues. V dropped 6 bases and J dropped 2 bases, with 15 bases sitting between them. Here the CDR3 reads CASSQGLDPTDTQYF. CDR3 nucleotides: TGTGCCAGCAGCCAAGGACTGGACCCCACAGATACGCAGTATTTT. Using reference TRBV2 and TRBJ2-3 for the parts outside the CDR3, the full variable domain is EPEVTQTPSHQVTQMGQEVILRCVPISNHLYFYWYRQILGQKVEFLVSFYNNEISEKSEIFDDQFSVERPDGSNFTLKIRSTKLEDSAMYFCASSQGLDPTDTQYFGPGTRLTVL.

The gene calls are TRBV2 and TRBJ1-5; 9 positions match TRBD1. The germline gives CDR1 SNHLY, CDR2 FYNNEI. The CDR3 consists of 15 residues. The J segment lost 6 bases and the V segment lost 2 bases, leaving 5 bases of the junction unmatched. For the CDR3, the DNA is TGTGCCAGCAGTGAAATTACAGGGGGCCTTCAGCCCCAGCATTTT. Translation: CASSEITGGLQPQHF.

V usage is TRBV11-3 and J usage is TRBJ2-3; 11 bases map to TRBD2. V was pared by 5 bases and J by 3 bases, with 4 bases of the junction left unmatched. The CDR3 extends over 15 amino acids. Germline CDR1 SGHNT, CDR2 YENEEA. CDR3 bases: TGTGCCAGCAGCCTTAGCGGGGGGGATACAGATACGCAGTATTTT. Encoded protein: CASSLSGGDTDTQYF.

V gene TRBV2 combines with J gene TRBJ1-4; TRBD1 matches at 7 bases. V lost 8 bases, J lost 5 bases, and 5 bases stayed unmatched. CDR1 is SNHLY and CDR2 is FYNNEI in the germline V gene. CDR3 size: 13 residues. The CDR3 coding sequence is TGTGCCAGCTACGGGACAGCAAATGAAAAACTGTTTTTT. This sequence encodes CASYGTANEKLFF.

The V call is TRBV28, the J call TRBJ2-5, with TRBD1 matching 8 bases. CDR1 MDHEN and CDR2 SYDVKM come from the germline V gene. The CDR3 runs 13 residues. J lost 3 bases, V lost 6 bases, and 3 bases had no gene match. CDR3 amino acids: CASRDREEETQYF. Written as DNA, the CDR3 is TGTGCCAGCAGGGACAGGGAGGAAGAGACCCAGTACTTC. The whole variable domain, remainder taken from reference TRBV28 and TRBJ2-5, is DVKVTQSSRYLVKRTGEKVFLECVQDMDHENMFWYRQDPGLGLRLIYFSYDVKMKEKGDIPEGYSVSREKKERFSLILESASTNQTSMYLCASRDREEETQYFGPGTRLLVL.

This clone came up once. The chain recombines TRBV2 with TRBJ2-2, with D possibly TRBD2 on 5 matching bases. Germline assignment: CDR1 SNHLY and CDR2 FYNNEI. V gave up 2 bases and J gave up 6 bases, with 7 bases separating them. This CDR3 region has 13 residues. The CDR3, as DNA: TGTGCCAGCAGTGAATCGGGATCCGGGGAGCTGTTTTTT. Translation gives CASSESGSGELFF. The variable domain in full, with the rest retrieved from reference TRBV2 and TRBJ2-2, is EPEVTQTPSHQVTQMGQEVILRCVPISNHLYFYWYRQILGQKVEFLVSFYNNEISEKSEIFDDQFSVERPDGSNFTLKIRSTKLEDSAMYFCASSESGSGELFFGEGSRLTVL.

This chain links TRBV4-1 with TRBJ2-7; D is unclear. Looked up from germline, CDR1 is MGHRA and CDR2 is YSYEKL. Trimming removed 0 bases at V and 0 bases at J, with 6 bases between. This CDR3 comprises 14 residues. The CDR3 is CASSQDATSYEQYV. The DNA of the CDR3 is TGCGCCAGCAGCCAAGATGCTACCTCCTACGAGCAGTACGTC.

V and J are TRBV27 and TRBJ2-7; 8 nucleotides agree with TRBD2. Germline-derived CDR1 and CDR2 are MNHEY and SMNVEV (reference sequence). V shed 5 bases, J shed 4 bases, and the junction held 13 bases outside the gene matches. The CDR3 has 16 residues. The CDR3 nucleotides read TGTGCCAGCAGTCCCGAGCGGGGGTGCCCAATTTACGAGCAGTACTTC. Protein product: CASSPERGCPIYEQYF.

CDR3 loop: CASSRAFLSNQPQHF. CDR3 nucleotides: TGCGCCAGCAGTCGGGCATTTCTTAGCAATCAGCCCCAGCATTTT. V and J are TRBV23-1 and TRBJ1-5; D is uncertain. TRBV23-1 is known as an ORF, though its function is uncertain. The CDR3 totals 15 residues. V was pared by 4 bases and J by 0 bases, with 10 bases between.

The chain links TRBV5-1 to TRBJ2-3; TRBD1 matches 7 bases. The ends lost 0 bases at V and 0 bases at J; junction bases unmatched: 7. Germline V gene data show CDR1 as SGHRS and CDR2 as YFSETQ. This CDR3 has 17 residues. The CDR3 nucleotides read TGCGCCAGCAGCTTGGCCGGGACAGCTTCTAGCACAGATACGCAGTATTTT. Translation gives CASSLAGTASSTDTQYF. The full variable domain, completed using reference TRBV5-1 and TRBJ2-3, is KAGVTQTPRYLIKTRGQQVTLSCSPISGHRSVSWYQQTPGQGLQFLFEYFSETQRNKGNFPGRFSGRQFSNSRSEMNVSTLELGDSALYLCASSLAGTASSTDTQYFGPGTRLTVL.

The genes are TRBV27 and TRBJ2-7; 9 bases are shared with TRBD2. Germline CDR1 MNHEY, CDR2 SMNVEV (reference sequence). This CDR3 is built from 12 residues. V lost 6 bases, J lost 9 bases, and 6 bases stayed unmatched. In DNA, the CDR3 is TGTGCCAGCAGCTCGGGACTAGCCGGGCAGTACTTC. Protein product: CASSSGLAGQYF.

The sample holds one count of this clone. J is TRBJ1-1 and V is TRBV5-3; weak D call: TRBD1 (6 bases). TRBV5-3 is designated an ORF whose function remains uncertain. The CDR3 is made up of 14 amino acids. Trimming left V 5 bases short and J 2 bases short, with 13 bases between. The CDR3 here is CARRPDRRNTEAFF. The CDR3 DNA reads as TGTGCCAGAAGACCCGACAGGCGAAACACTGAAGCTTTCTTT.

Concerning this clone: The identical CDR3 is also encoded by other nucleotide sequences in the sample. The chain couples TRBV28 to TRBJ1-2; D possibly corresponds to TRBD1 (6 bases). This CDR3 comprises 12 residues. Germline V CDR1 and CDR2: MDHEN, SYDVKM. Trimming left V 1 base short and J 6 bases short, with 6 bases between. In nucleotides, the CDR3 is TGTGCCAGCAGTTTATCAGGGGATGGCTACACCTTC. This sequence encodes CASSLSGDGYTF.

The V and J genes are TRBV5-1 and TRBJ2-3, with 10 bases lining up with TRBD2. The trim removed 3 bases at V and 4 bases at J, leaving 5 bases unmatched. Germline V CDR1 and CDR2: SGHRS, YFSETQ. The CDR3 has 15 residues. The CDR3: CASSYSGGFPDTQYF. The CDR3 region has the DNA TGCGCCAGCAGCTATAGCGGGGGGTTTCCAGATACGCAGTATTTT.

This chain links TRBV28 with TRBJ1-2; D is unresolved. The ends were cut back, 4 bases at V and 4 bases at J, with 10 bases in the middle. The length of the CDR3 is 13 residues. Germline CDR1 MDHEN, CDR2 SYDVKM. The chain's CDR3 is CASSSTPAYGYTF. In DNA, the CDR3 is TGTGCCAGCAGTTCGACACCCGCCTATGGCTACACCTTC.

This clone has only one observation. The chain joins TRBV11-2 to TRBJ1-2; tentative D call: TRBD1 (5 bases). CDR3 length: 13 amino acids. Germline V gives CDR1 SGHAT, CDR2 FQNNGV. The V gene lost 5 bases and the J gene lost 2 bases, with 9 bases spanning the gap. CDR3 nucleotides: TGTGCCAGCAGCGTGAACAGGAACTATGGCTACACCTTC. Protein sequence: CASSVNRNYGYTF.

CDR3: CASSIGGQSNQPQHF. The CDR3 DNA sequence: TGTGCCAGTAGTATAGGGGGACAGAGCAATCAGCCCCAGCATTTT. The chain has TRBV19 and TRBJ1-5; 7 positions match TRBD1. CDR1 and CDR2 (germline): LNHDA, SQIVND (reference sequence). This CDR3 is 15 amino acids long. V was pared by 1 base and J by 1 base, with 1 base of the junction left unmatched.

The chain links TRBV5-1 to TRBJ2-3; tentatively, D is TRBD2 (5 bases). The V gene lost 5 bases and the J gene lost 0 bases, with 13 bases spanning the gap. Germline V CDR1 and CDR2: SGHRS, YFSETQ. There are 15 residues in the CDR3. The CDR3 loop reads CASSPDEGSTDTQYF. The DNA of the CDR3 is TGCGCCAGCAGTCCCGATGAGGGTAGCACAGATACGCAGTATTTT.

The chain carries TRBV2 and TRBJ2-2; perhaps TRBD1 as D (5 bases). Deletions cut 3 bases from V and 4 bases from J, with 15 bases between. Germline V lookup: CDR1 SNHLY, CDR2 FYNNEI. CDR3 length: 16 residues. The CDR3 sequence is CASSDLGVRGTGELFF. CDR3 coding DNA: TGTGCCAGCAGTGATTTAGGGGTCCGAGGCACCGGGGAGCTGTTTTTT. The complete variable domain, with remaining parts taken from reference TRBV2 and TRBJ2-2, reads EPEVTQTPSHQVTQMGQEVILRCVPISNHLYFYWYRQILGQKVEFLVSFYNNEISEKSEIFDDQFSVERPDGSNFTLKIRSTKLEDSAMYFCASSDLGVRGTGELFFGEGSRLTVL.

The chain links TRBV2 to TRBJ2-1, with D unclear. V was clipped by 3 bases and J by 8 bases, with 20 bases between them. Germline V gene sequence: CDR1 SNHLY, CDR2 FYNNEI. The CDR3 is 16 amino acids. CDR3 in amino acids: CASSDRGTFPSDEQFF. CDR3 bases: TGTGCCAGCAGTGACCGCGGTACCTTCCCTTCGGATGAGCAGTTCTTC.

The genes are TRBV7-9 and TRBJ2-1; 9 nucleotides line up with TRBD2. Germline-derived CDR1 and CDR2 are SEHNR and FQNEAQ (reference sequence). V was clipped by 11 bases and J by 7 bases; unmatched bases: 9. There are 13 residues in the CDR3. CDR3 in DNA: TGTGCCGGGGCAGCGGGGGGCAATAATGAGCAGTTCTTC. Protein sequence: CAGAAGGNNEQFF.

This rearrangement joins TRBV5-1 to TRBJ2-7; 7 bases align to TRBD1. CDR3 size: 12 residues. In germline, CDR1 is SGHRS, CDR2 YFSETQ. Trimming took 4 bases from V and 4 from J; bases not matched to a gene: 2. The CDR3 bases are TGCGCCAGCAGCAACAGGGGTTACGAGCAGTACTTC. Translated: CASSNRGYEQYF.

The chain combines TRBV7-7 with TRBJ2-1; 8 nucleotides align to TRBD2. From germline, CDR1 is SSHAT and CDR2 FNYEAQ (reference sequence). The CDR3 has 15 residues. Trimming removed 5 bases from V and 4 bases from J; junction bases left unmatched: 7. The CDR3 here is CASSRPGLVYNEQFF. The CDR3 nucleotides are TGTGCCAGCAGCCGACCGGGACTAGTATACAATGAGCAGTTCTTC.

This rearrangement joins TRBV5-5 to TRBJ2-7; 9 bases fit TRBD1. Germline CDR1 is SGHKS and CDR2 is YYEKEE (reference sequence). Germline trimming cut 4 bases from V and 3 bases from J; bases unmatched to any gene: 8. CDR3 size: 15 residues. CDR3 sequence (DNA): TGTGCCAGCAGCCAGGTGACAGGGGGAAACTACGAGCAGTACTTC. This codes for CASSQVTGGNYEQYF.

This chain uses TRBV11-2 with TRBJ1-1; tentatively, D is TRBD1 (6 bases). Germline V CDR1 and CDR2: SGHAT, FQNNGV. CDR3 length equals 12 residues. Between the trimmed V and J ends, which lost 4 bases and 4 bases, there was a span of 7 bases. The CDR3 region has the DNA TGTGCCAGCAGCTGGACAGCCACTGAAGCTTTCTTT. Its translation is CASSWTATEAFF.

The genes are TRBV12-3 or TRBV12-4 and TRBJ2-1; tentatively, D is TRBD2 (6 bases). Trimming shortened V by 3 bases and J by 6 bases, and 9 bases separated the two germline ends. The CDR3 totals 13 residues. CDR3 amino acids: CASSLGTVNEQFF. CDR3 in DNA: TGTGCCAGCAGTTTGGGGACTGTCAATGAGCAGTTCTTC.

The chain employs TRBV7-8 and TRBJ1-2; no clear D. CDR3 size: 12 residues. CDR1 SGHVS and CDR2 FQNEAQ come from the germline V gene. Trimming left V 4 bases short and J 5 bases short, with 8 bases between. CDR3 sequence reads: CASSSGLYGYTF. The CDR3 DNA is TGTGCCAGCAGCTCCGGTCTGTATGGCTACACCTTC.

The chain is built from TRBV7-8 and TRBJ2-2; D might be TRBD2 (6 bases). The V end lost 5 bases, the J end lost 0 bases, and 16 bases lay between the germline ends. Germline V gene lookup returns CDR1 SGHVS and CDR2 FQNEAQ. The CDR3 is made up of 17 amino acids. The CDR3 sequence is CASSTPGLSANTGELFF. The DNA of the CDR3 is TGTGCCAGCAGCACCCCGGGACTCAGCGCGAACACCGGGGAGCTGTTTTTT.

In its sample, this clone was seen a few times. The rearrangement uses TRBV5-1 and TRBJ2-5; D unresolved. Trimming removed 0 bases at V and 1 base at J, with 7 bases between. Looked up from germline, CDR1 is SGHRS and CDR2 is YFSETQ. The CDR3 consists of 14 residues. The CDR3 DNA reads TGCGCCAGCAGCTTGGGTCAGATCCAAGAGACCCAGTACTTC. This gives the protein CASSLGQIQETQYF.

The rearrangement links TRBV5-1 to TRBJ1-3; D is perhaps TRBD1 (5 bases). The CDR3 consists of 15 residues. Trimming pared 3 bases from V and 2 bases from J, leaving 12 bases between. Germline CDR1 and CDR2: SGHRS and YFSETQ. Written as DNA, the CDR3 is TGCGCCAGCAGCTCCGGTGGGGGGACTGGAAACACCATATATTTT. Translated: CASSSGGGTGNTIYF.